This T cell receptor beta chain was identified during a study of OX40 agonist ivuxolimab in advanced cancers. There are 13 residues in the CDR3. Germline CDR1 and CDR2: KGHSH and LQKENI. The V end lost 2 bases, the J end lost 5 bases, and 8 bases lay between the germline ends. Study conclusions and caveats: Dosing at 0.1 to 3.0 mg/kg was accompanied by clonal expansion of CD4+ and CD8+ blood T cells by week 6.

TCRdb keeps only in-frame clones here, not all; method: immunoSEQ multiplex PCR. Of about 71,000 clones in the sample, 81% were seen once. With respect to this clone: What it binds is not known.

The chain combines TRBV18 with TRBJ2-3, with D maybe TRBD1 (5 bases). This TCR came from an adult with an advanced solid tumor such as melanoma, head and neck, liver or kidney cancer. The sequences come from CD4+ or CD8+ T cells sorted from blood, collected in a trial of the OX40 agonist ivuxolimab. CDR3 sequence reads: CASSPAGQDTQYF. The CDR3 DNA reads as TGTGCCAGCTCACCAGCCGGACAAGATACGCAGTATTTT.